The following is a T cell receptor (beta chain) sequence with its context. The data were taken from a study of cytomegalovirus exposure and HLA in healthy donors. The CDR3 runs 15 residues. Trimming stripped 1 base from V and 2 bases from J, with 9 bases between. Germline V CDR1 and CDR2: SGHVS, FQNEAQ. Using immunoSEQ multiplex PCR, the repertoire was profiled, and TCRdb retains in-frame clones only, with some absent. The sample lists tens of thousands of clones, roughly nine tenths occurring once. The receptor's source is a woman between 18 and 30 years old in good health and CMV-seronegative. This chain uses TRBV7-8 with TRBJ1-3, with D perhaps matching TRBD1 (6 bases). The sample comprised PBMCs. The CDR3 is CASSLGSGAGNTIYF. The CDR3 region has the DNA TGTGCCAGCAGCTTAGGATCAGGGGCTGGAAACACCATATATTTT. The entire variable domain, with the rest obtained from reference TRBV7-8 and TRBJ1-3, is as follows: GAGVSQSPRYKVAKRGQDVALRCDPISGHVSLFWYQQALGQGPEFLTYFQNEAQLDKSGLPSDRFFAERPEGSVSTLKIQRTQQEDSAVYLCASSLGSGAGNTIYFGEGSWLTVV.